What follows are 23 T cell receptor beta chains derived from one specimen sequenced in a study of T cells in Graves' hyperthyroidism and ophthalmopathy. Regions amplified from RNA transcripts were the TCR beta CDR3 regions. Carried out on the TCR CDR3, a first-round RT-PCR used the HTBI primer set. TCRdb passed the multiplex PCR reads through MiXCR, listing each CDR3 protein once. The sample lists more than 650,000 distinct CDR3 sequences; around 13% were seen once. Specimen: blood. The receptors were gathered from a woman aged 18-30 years with Graves' hyperthyroidism.

The gene calls are TRBV20-1 and TRBJ1-4; weak D call: TRBD1 (5 bases). Between the trimmed V and J ends, which lost 6 bases and 0 bases, there was a span of 17 bases. The V gene's germline CDR1 is DFQATT and CDR2 SNEGSKA (reference sequence). The CDR3 consists of 16 residues. DNA of the CDR3: TGCAGTGCGGCTCCCCGGGTAGGGGCAACTAATGAAAAACTGTTTTTT. It encodes CSAAPRVGATNEKLFF.

This clonotype has ten or more counts. V is TRBV7-3 and J is TRBJ2-1; D remains unclear. Germline V gene sequence: CDR1 SGHTA, CDR2 FQGTGA. This CDR3 comprises 15 residues. V lost 4 bases and J lost 2, with 12 bases in between. Here the CDR3 reads CASSSYSSTYNEQFF. The CDR3 region has the DNA TGTGCCAGCAGCTCCTACTCGAGCACCTACAATGAGCAGTTCTTC.

This rearrangement joins TRBV4-1 to TRBJ2-5; 15 bases are a match to TRBD2. V shed 0 bases, J shed 2 bases, and the junction held 1 base outside the gene matches. Germline values: CDR1 MGHRA, CDR2 YSYEKL. This CDR3 spans 17 amino acids. The CDR3 sequence is CASSQDGLAGGQETQYF. The CDR3 DNA reads as TGCGCCAGCAGCCAAGACGGACTAGCGGGAGGGCAAGAGACCCAGTACTTC.

The chain carries TRBV29-1 and TRBJ2-3; D perhaps matches TRBD2 (6 bases). CDR3 length equals 14 residues. The germline V gene has CDR1 SQVTM and CDR2 ANQGSEA. Between the trimmed V and J ends, which lost 6 bases and 2 bases, there was a span of 15 bases. As DNA, the CDR3 is TGCAGCGTGACCGGGAGTTGGGCCACAGATACGCAGTATTTT. It codes for CSVTGSWATDTQYF.

This clonotype showed up just a few times. The rearrangement uses TRBV5-1 and TRBJ1-5, with 9 bases lining up with TRBD1. The CDR3 is 15 residues long. V trimming: 5 bases; J trimming: 5 bases; junction bases outside the gene matches: 8. In germline, CDR1 is SGHRS, CDR2 YFSETQ. DNA of the CDR3: TGCGCCAGCAGTCTTGGACAGGGGAACCATCAGCCCCAGCATTTT. This gives the protein CASSLGQGNHQPQHF.

At least ten counts were recorded for this clonotype. V and J are TRBV6-2 or TRBV6-3 and TRBJ1-1; D is unclear. From germline, CDR1 is MNHEY and CDR2 SVGEGT. V was cut by 6 bases and J by 6 bases, with 17 bases left in between. CDR3 length: 14 amino acids. The DNA of the CDR3 is TGTGCCAGCAGCTTCGACCCGCGGTGGGCTGAAGCTTTCTTT. Its translation is CASSFDPRWAEAFF.

This clonotype has at least ten counts. The J gene is TRBJ1-1, the V gene TRBV5-1; D gene uncertain. Germline CDR1 and CDR2: SGHRS and YFSETQ. This CDR3 spans 15 amino acids. V lost 0 bases and J 2 bases, leaving 11 bases between the germline ends. The CDR3 region is CASSLGVFGNTEAFF. In nucleotides, the CDR3 is TGCGCCAGCAGCTTGGGGGTTTTTGGAAACACTGAAGCTTTCTTT.

The chain uses TRBV7-2 and TRBJ2-1; TRBD2 matches at 8 bases. The DNA end is more similar to TRBJ2-7, so the J call may be wrong. This CDR3 has 15 amino acids. The V gene's germline CDR1 is SGHTA and CDR2 FQGNSA. CDR3 region: CASSLVGGAYNEQYF. The CDR3 DNA sequence: TGTGCCAGCAGCTTAGTCGGGGGGGCCTACAATGAGCAGTACTTC.

A few counts support this clonotype. The J gene is TRBJ2-2, the V gene TRBV12-3 or TRBV12-4, with 8 nucleotides matching TRBD1. This CDR3 is 14 amino acids long. V was clipped by 5 bases and J by 5 bases; unmatched bases: 4. The DNA for the CDR3 is TGTGCCAGCAGTAAGGGACAGGCGACCGGGGAGCTGTTTTTT. Translated, it gives CASSKGQATGELFF.

This clonotype has a count of ten or more. The chain employs TRBV3-1 and TRBJ2-3; 7 bases line up with TRBD2. CDR3 length: 17 residues. Looked up from germline, CDR1 is LGHDT and CDR2 is YNNKEL (reference sequence). With V trimmed by 0 bases and J by 2 bases, 8 bases remained unmatched. The CDR3 sequence is CASSQEIMGGVTDTQYF. The DNA of the CDR3 is TGTGCCAGCAGCCAAGAAATAATGGGGGGGGTCACAGATACGCAGTATTTT.

The chain joins TRBV7-9 to TRBJ2-7; 7 bases map to TRBD2. This CDR3 contains 15 residues. The germline CDR1 and CDR2 sequences are SEHNR and FQNEAQ (reference sequence). V dropped 3 bases and J dropped 4; count of bases not matched to a gene: 9. The CDR3 region has the DNA TGTGCCAGCAGCTTCTCCGCTAGCGGCTTGTACGAGCAGTACTTC. It encodes CASSFSASGLYEQYF.

A few counts support this clonotype. This sequence joins TRBV4-3 and TRBJ2-7, with D possibly matching TRBD1 (5 bases). This CDR3 spans 15 amino acids. The germline V and J ends were trimmed by 0 bases and 2 bases, with 11 bases remaining between them. Germline V gene data show CDR1 as LGHNA and CDR2 as YSLEER. CDR3 sequence reads: CASSQETDSTYEQYF. The CDR3 DNA reads as TGCGCCAGCAGCCAAGAGACAGATTCGACCTACGAGCAGTACTTC.

Concerning this clonotype: A read error may account for a junction end that differs from germline. V and J are TRBV3-1 and TRBJ2-1, with TRBD2 identical over 7 bases. In germline, CDR1 is LGHDT, CDR2 YNNKEL (reference sequence). The CDR3 contains 19 residues. The CDR3 nucleotides are TGTGCCAGCAGCCAAGATGAGGGTAGAGGACTAGTGGCCTACGATGAGCAGTTCTTC. Translation: CASSQDEGRGLVAYDEQFF.

Only a few counts were recorded for this clonotype. The chain combines TRBV7-9 with TRBJ2-3, with D unclear. V dropped 11 bases and J dropped 4 bases, with 4 bases sitting between them. The germline V gene has CDR1 SEHNR and CDR2 FQNEAQ (reference sequence). This CDR3 has 9 residues. The CDR3 protein is CALADTQYF. DNA for the CDR3: TGTGCCTTGGCAGATACGCAGTATTTT.

This clonotype was counted at least ten times. The rearrangement links TRBV12-3 or TRBV12-4 to TRBJ2-5, with D perhaps TRBD1 (7 bases). The CDR3 sequence is 15 residues long. Trimming took off 7 bases at V and 5 bases at J, with 20 bases between the two ends. CDR3 in DNA: TGTGCCAGCAACCATATGGGGGCAGGGGGGGAGACCCAGTACTTC. It yields the protein CASNHMGAGGETQYF.

This clonotype was recorded many times. This chain's CDR3 is CASSLGQADTQYF. Here the CDR3 DNA reads TGCGCCAGCAGCTTGGGACAGGCAGATACGCAGTATTTT. This chain uses TRBV5-1 with TRBJ2-3; tentatively, D is TRBD1 (6 bases). V lost 0 bases and J 4 bases, leaving 6 bases between the germline ends. The germline V gene encodes CDR1 SGHRS and CDR2 YFSETQ. This CDR3 has 13 residues. Supplemented by reference TRBV5-1 and TRBJ2-3, the full variable domain reads KAGVTQTPRYLIKTRGQQVTLSCSPISGHRSVSWYQQTPGQGLQFLFEYFSETQRNKGNFPGRFSGRQFSNSRSEMNVSTLELGDSALYLCASSLGQADTQYFGPGTRLTVL.

This clonotype was observed at least ten times. V gene TRBV20-1 combines with J gene TRBJ2-5, with a weak D call TRBD2 (6 bases). The length of the CDR3 is 15 residues. In germline, CDR1 is DFQATT, CDR2 SNEGSKA (reference sequence). V was shortened by 0 bases and J by 6 bases, with 17 bases between the two germline ends. The CDR3 protein is CSAREVRTTRKTQYF. CDR3 coding DNA: TGCAGTGCTAGAGAAGTACGGACTACTAGGAAGACCCAGTACTTC.

This rearrangement joins TRBV6-1 to TRBJ2-1; no reliable D call. The V end was cut by 8 bases, the J end by 9 bases, with 23 bases between. Per the germline V gene, CDR1 is MNHNS and CDR2 is SASEGT. The CDR3 spans 15 residues. CDR3 bases: TGTGCCAGCGGGCTCGCGGCACCGGCGAGGAGTGAGCAGTTCTTC. This codes for CASGLAAPARSEQFF.

In this sample, this clonotype turned up many times. In DNA, the CDR3 is TGTGCCAGCAGCTTAGGTAGCGGGAGCGCTCTCGGGCAGTTCTTC. It translates to CASSLGSGSALGQFF. The chain employs TRBV11-2 and TRBJ2-1; 9 bases align to TRBD2. Germline CDR1 reads SGHAT; CDR2 reads FQNNGV. The CDR3 length is 15 residues. Germline trimming cut 1 base from V and 12 bases from J; bases unmatched to any gene: 10.

This clonotype showed up just a few times. The chain carries TRBV6-1 and TRBJ1-2; D not certain. The germline gives CDR1 MNHNS, CDR2 SASEGT. The length of the CDR3 is 13 residues. Trimming shortened V by 6 bases and J by 8 bases, and 16 bases separated the two germline ends. Here the CDR3 reads CASSPGPYGGYTF. The CDR3, as DNA: TGTGCCAGCAGCCCGGGCCCGTATGGCGGCTACACCTTC.

J is TRBJ2-1 and V is TRBV6-2 or TRBV6-3, with 8 bases that match TRBD1. The CDR3 is 16 amino acids. J gave up 1 base and V 0 bases, and 2 bases lay outside the gene matches. CDR1 is MNHEY and CDR2 is SVGEGT in the germline V gene. The CDR3 nucleotides are TGTGCCAGCAGTTACTCCAACAGGGGGTCCTACAATGAGCAGTTCTTC. Translating gives CASSYSNRGSYNEQFF.

This clonotype was seen more than once but under ten times. The rearrangement joins TRBV11-2 to TRBJ1-5, with D perhaps matching TRBD1 (5 bases). Germline CDR1 SGHAT, CDR2 FQNNGV. Trimming removed 0 bases at V and 9 bases at J, with 15 bases between. The CDR3 is 15 amino acids. The CDR3 spells CASSLDSRGSRPQHF. The CDR3 nucleotides are TGTGCCAGCAGCTTAGATTCCCGGGGGTCTCGGCCCCAGCATTTT.

This clonotype was counted ten times or more. The rearrangement links TRBV7-3 to TRBJ2-1; TRBD2 agrees at 11 bases. In germline, CDR1 is SGHTA, CDR2 FQGTGA. The trim removed 6 bases at V and 5 bases at J, leaving 9 bases unmatched. The CDR3 extends over 16 amino acids. CDR3 amino acids: CASRLFSGRADNEQFF. In nucleotides, the CDR3 is TGTGCCAGCAGATTATTTAGCGGGAGGGCCGACAATGAGCAGTTCTTC.